This is a list of T cell receptor beta chains from one sample in a study of blood T cell repertoires in COVID-19. Sequencing was performed with immunoSEQ multiplex PCR; in TCRdb, only in-frame clones are kept and a portion is missing. This sample has 350,000 to 400,000 clones, with 88% found just once. Sequenced material: PBMCs or T cells enriched from blood (not recorded which). These receptors were obtained from a young woman who had recovered from COVID-19. The CDR3 runs from the conserved cysteine through the conserved F or W.

V	J	CDR3
TRBV5-1	TRBJ1-1	CASSRDSEAFF
TRBV29-1	TRBJ1-5	CSGRTADQPQHF
TRBV7-9	TRBJ1-1	CASRGDSYTEAFF
TRBV6-5	TRBJ1-5	CASAEGAGGQPQHF
TRBV10-3	TRBJ2-2	CATGGQSKTGELFF
TRBV7-9	TRBJ2-5	CASSPPWHQETQYF
TRBV27	TRBJ2-3	CASSPTGGLADTQYF
TRBV7-9	TRBJ1-1	CASSKGQLEAFF
TRBV6-5	TRBJ1-2	CASRKMAGTGGGYTF
TRBV19	TRBJ2-2	CASSIGTASTGELFF
TRBV4-1	TRBJ1-6	CASSQDLAGLSPLHF
TRBV6-5	TRBJ1-2	CASSQGHGYTF
TRBV4-1	TRBJ1-1	CASSHPLNRGGGATEAFF
TRBV3-1/TRBV3-2	TRBJ2-3	CASSQVYTLAGGPRTDTQYF
TRBV19	TRBJ2-1	CASSLRRTGVDNEQFF
TRBV6-5	TRBJ1-2	CASSPNGGASYGYTF
TRBV6-4	TRBJ1-1	CASSRQANTEAFF
TRBV6-1	TRBJ1-2	CASSEALEGAYGYTF
TRBV15	TRBJ2-3	CATSAGSSGSSTDTQYF
TRBV13	TRBJ2-7	CASSLGQGYEQYF
TRBV19	TRBJ2-7	CASSPGQGGSYEQYF
TRBV7-9	TRBJ1-4	CASSNSVGPTNEKLFF
TRBV30	TRBJ2-1	CAWSVQGNEQFF
TRBV19	TRBJ1-1	CASSTRDRKNLNTEAFF
TRBV5-4	TRBJ1-2	CASSRTGNYGYTF
TRBV19	TRBJ2-7	CARDGHSYEQYF
TRBV5-1	TRBJ1-1	CASSLNRGINTEAFF
TRBV27	TRBJ1-2	CASSMQGAKYGYTF
TRBV21-1	TRBJ2-5	CASSKSIRRQLSQETQYF